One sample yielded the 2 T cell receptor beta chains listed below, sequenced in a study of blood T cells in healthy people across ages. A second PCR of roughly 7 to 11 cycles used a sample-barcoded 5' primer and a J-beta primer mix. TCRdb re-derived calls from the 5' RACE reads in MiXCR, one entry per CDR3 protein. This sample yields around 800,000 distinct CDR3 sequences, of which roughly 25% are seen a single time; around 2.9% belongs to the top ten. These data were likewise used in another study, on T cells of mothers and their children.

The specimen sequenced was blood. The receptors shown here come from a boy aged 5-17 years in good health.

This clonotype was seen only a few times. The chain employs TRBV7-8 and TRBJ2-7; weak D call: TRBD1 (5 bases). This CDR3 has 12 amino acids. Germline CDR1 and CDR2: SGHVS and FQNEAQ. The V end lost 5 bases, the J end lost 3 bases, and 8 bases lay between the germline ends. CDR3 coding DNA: TGTGCCAGCAGCGGCAGGGTCTACGAGCAGTACTTC. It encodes CASSGRVYEQYF.

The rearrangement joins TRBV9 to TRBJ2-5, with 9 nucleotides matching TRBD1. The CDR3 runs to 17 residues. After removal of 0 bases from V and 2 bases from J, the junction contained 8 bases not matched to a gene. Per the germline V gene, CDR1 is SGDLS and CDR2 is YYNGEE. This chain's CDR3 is CASSVGEGTGFQETQYF. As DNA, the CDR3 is TGTGCCAGCAGCGTAGGTGAAGGGACAGGGTTTCAAGAGACCCAGTACTTC. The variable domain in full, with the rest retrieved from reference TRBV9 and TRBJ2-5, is DSGVTQTPKHLITATGQRVTLRCSPRSGDLSVYWYQQSLDQGLQFLIQYYNGEERAKGNILERFSAQQFPDLHSELNLSSLELGDSALYFCASSVGEGTGFQETQYFGPGTRLLVL.